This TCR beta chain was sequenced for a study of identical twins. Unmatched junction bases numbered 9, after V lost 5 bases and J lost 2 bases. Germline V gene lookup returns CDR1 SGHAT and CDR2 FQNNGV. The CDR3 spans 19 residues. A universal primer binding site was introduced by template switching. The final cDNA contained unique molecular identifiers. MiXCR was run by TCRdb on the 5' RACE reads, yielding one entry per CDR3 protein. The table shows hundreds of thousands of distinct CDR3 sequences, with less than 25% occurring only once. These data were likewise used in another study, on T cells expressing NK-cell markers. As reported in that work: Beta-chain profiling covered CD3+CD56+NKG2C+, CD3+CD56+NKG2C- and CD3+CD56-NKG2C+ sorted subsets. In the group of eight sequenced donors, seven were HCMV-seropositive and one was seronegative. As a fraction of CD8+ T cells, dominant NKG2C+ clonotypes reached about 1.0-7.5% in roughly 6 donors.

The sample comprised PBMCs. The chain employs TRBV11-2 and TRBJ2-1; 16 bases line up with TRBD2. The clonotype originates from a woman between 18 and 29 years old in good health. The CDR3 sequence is CASSRLGTSGRETYNEQFF. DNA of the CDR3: TGTGCCAGCAGCCGCCTGGGGACTAGCGGGAGGGAAACCTACAATGAGCAGTTCTTC.